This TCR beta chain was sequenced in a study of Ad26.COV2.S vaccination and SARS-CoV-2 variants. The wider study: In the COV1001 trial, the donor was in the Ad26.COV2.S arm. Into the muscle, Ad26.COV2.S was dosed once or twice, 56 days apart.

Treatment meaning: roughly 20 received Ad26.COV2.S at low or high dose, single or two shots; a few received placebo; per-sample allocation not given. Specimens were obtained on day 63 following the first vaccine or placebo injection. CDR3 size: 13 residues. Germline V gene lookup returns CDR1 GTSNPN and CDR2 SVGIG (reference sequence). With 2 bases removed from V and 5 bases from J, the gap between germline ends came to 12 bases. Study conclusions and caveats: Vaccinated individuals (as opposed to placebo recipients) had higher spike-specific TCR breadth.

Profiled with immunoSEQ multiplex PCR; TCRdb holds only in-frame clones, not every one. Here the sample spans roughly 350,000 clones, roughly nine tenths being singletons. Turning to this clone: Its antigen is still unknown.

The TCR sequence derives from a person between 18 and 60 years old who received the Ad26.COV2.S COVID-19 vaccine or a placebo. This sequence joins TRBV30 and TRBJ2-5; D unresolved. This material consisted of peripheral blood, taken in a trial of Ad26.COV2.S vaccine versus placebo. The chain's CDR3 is CAWSWVSYETQYF. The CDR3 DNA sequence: TGTGCCTGGAGTTGGGTTAGTTATGAGACCCAGTACTTC.